These 19 T cell receptor beta chains originate from one sample sequenced in a study of shared clonotypes between healthy human individuals. Using immunoSEQ multiplex PCR, the repertoire was profiled, and TCRdb retains in-frame clones only, with some absent. Among millions of clones listed, approximately 95% were seen once. The specimen sequenced was naive CD4+ T cells from PBMCs. The subset: CD45RA+ positively selected. These receptors originate from a man aged 18 to 29 in good health. Some clones in this sample may be carry-over from other donors' samples.

V gene TRBV6-1 combines with J gene TRBJ1-1, with D possibly matching TRBD1 (6 bases). V was trimmed by 6 bases and J by 0 bases, leaving 11 bases between them. The germline gives CDR1 MNHNS, CDR2 SASEGT. The CDR3 runs 14 residues. The CDR3, as DNA: TGTGCCAGCAGCGTAGGGGGGGTGAACACTGAAGCTTTCTTT. Amino acid sequence: CASSVGGVNTEAFF.

The V gene is TRBV4-1, the J gene TRBJ2-3, with D possibly matching TRBD1 (6 bases). This CDR3 is 16 amino acids long. With 6 bases removed from V and 4 bases from J, the gap between germline ends came to 20 bases. Germline CDR1 reads MGHRA; CDR2 reads YSYEKL. In DNA, the CDR3 is TGCGCCAGCAGTCTTCAGGTCGGACAGCGCCCAGATACGCAGTATTTT. Translated: CASSLQVGQRPDTQYF.

A word on this clone: The same CDR3 also results from other DNA sequences found in this sample. The chain couples TRBV5-1 to TRBJ2-5; possibly TRBD2 for D (6 bases). Germline values: CDR1 SGHRS, CDR2 YFSETQ. The CDR3 has 14 amino acids. The V end was cut by 4 bases, the J end by 3 bases, with 13 bases between. In DNA form, the CDR3 reads TGCGCCAGCAGCGATCCCTCGGGGGAAGAGACCCAGTACTTC. Protein: CASSDPSGEETQYF.

The chain employs TRBV7-9 and TRBJ2-6; no reliable D call. The CDR3 length is 13 residues. V lost 3 bases to trimming and J lost 2 bases, with 2 bases between them. The germline V gene encodes CDR1 SEHNR and CDR2 FQNEAQ (reference sequence). The CDR3 spells CASSFPGANVLTF. CDR3 in DNA: TGTGCCAGCAGCTTCCCTGGGGCCAACGTCCTGACTTTC.

The V gene is TRBV28, the J gene TRBJ2-3; D call uncertain. V was trimmed by 1 base and J by 8 bases, leaving 19 bases between them. From germline, CDR1 is MDHEN and CDR2 SYDVKM. The CDR3 extends over 16 amino acids. The CDR3 protein is CASSLSSLFYSATQYF. The DNA for the CDR3 is TGTGCCAGCAGTTTATCCTCACTCTTTTATTCGGCTACGCAGTATTTT. Using reference TRBV28 and TRBJ2-3 for the parts outside the CDR3, the full variable domain is DVKVTQSSRYLVKRTGEKVFLECVQDMDHENMFWYRQDPGLGLRLIYFSYDVKMKEKGDIPEGYSVSREKKERFSLILESASTNQTSMYLCASSLSSLFYSATQYFGPGTRLTVL.

Here the CDR3 DNA reads TGCGCCAGCAGCTTGGGCAGGGGCGGATACGAGCAGTACTTC. Translating it yields CASSLGRGGYEQYF. The chain employs TRBV5-1 and TRBJ2-7; D is perhaps TRBD1 (6 bases). Looked up from germline, CDR1 is SGHRS and CDR2 is YFSETQ. There are 14 residues in the CDR3. Between the trimmed V and J ends, which lost 0 bases and 4 bases, there was a span of 11 bases. Full variable domain (outside the CDR3, taken from reference TRBV5-1 and TRBJ2-7): KAGVTQTPRYLIKTRGQQVTLSCSPISGHRSVSWYQQTPGQGLQFLFEYFSETQRNKGNFPGRFSGRQFSNSRSEMNVSTLELGDSALYLCASSLGRGGYEQYFGPGTRLTVT.

This clone was counted only a few times. This rearrangement joins TRBV7-3 to TRBJ1-1; no firm D call. The CDR3 sequence is 13 residues long. Trimming stripped 5 bases from V and 1 base from J, with 8 bases between. Germline CDR1 is SGHTA and CDR2 is FQGTGA. The CDR3 sequence: CASSRGKNTEAFF. For the CDR3, the DNA is TGTGCCAGCAGCCGCGGGAAGAACACTGAAGCTTTCTTT. Full variable domain (rest looked up from reference TRBV7-3 and TRBJ1-1): GAGVSQTPSNKVTEKGKYVELRCDPISGHTALYWYRQSLGQGPEFLIYFQGTGAADDSGLPNDRFFAVRPEGSVSTLKIQRTERGDSAVYLCASSRGKNTEAFFGQGTRLTVV.

Only a few counts were recorded for this clone. The chain links TRBV18 to TRBJ1-1; tentative D call: TRBD1 (5 bases). The CDR3 is 15 residues long. Germline CDR1 reads KGHSH; CDR2 reads LQKENI. Trimming left V 2 bases short and J 1 base short, with 11 bases between. The CDR3 is CASSPDSARNTEAFF. The CDR3 DNA follows: TGTGCCAGCTCACCAGACAGCGCAAGGAACACTGAAGCTTTCTTT.

For the CDR3, the DNA is TGTGCCAGCAGTGCAGGGGCCCTTGGCTACACCTTC. Its translation is CASSAGALGYTF. The rearrangement joins TRBV28 to TRBJ1-2; TRBD1 might be the D (6 bases). Germline lookup yields CDR1 MDHEN and CDR2 SYDVKM. The germline V and J ends were trimmed by 5 bases and 7 bases, with 11 bases remaining between them. CDR3 size: 12 residues.

The gene calls are TRBV6-1 and TRBJ1-2, with D maybe TRBD1 (6 bases). Trimming stripped 8 bases from V and 3 bases from J, with 16 bases between. The germline V gene has CDR1 MNHNS and CDR2 SASEGT. The CDR3 has 14 amino acids. CDR3: CASALEWTDYGYTF. The DNA of the CDR3 is TGTGCCAGCGCCTTAGAATGGACAGACTATGGCTACACCTTC.

This sequence joins TRBV19 and TRBJ2-5; D gene unclear. Germline CDR1 reads LNHDA; CDR2 reads SQIVND (reference sequence). The CDR3 contains 14 residues. Trimming removed 5 bases at V and 2 bases at J, with 12 bases between. The CDR3 loop is CASSFGRRQETQYF. CDR3 bases: TGTGCCAGTAGTTTCGGACGGCGGCAAGAGACCCAGTACTTC.

This clone was detected only once. The J gene is TRBJ2-7, the V gene TRBV4-1; D is uncertain. The CDR3 has 15 residues. CDR1 MGHRA and CDR2 YSYEKL come from the germline V gene. The germline V and J ends were trimmed by 0 bases and 2 bases, with 11 bases remaining between them. CDR3 residues: CASSQDFAWTYEQYF. In DNA form, the CDR3 reads TGCGCCAGCAGCCAAGATTTCGCTTGGACCTACGAGCAGTACTTC.

As DNA, the CDR3 is TGTGCCACCAGCGATGGGACAGGGCCTATTGAAGCTTTCTTT. Protein: CATSDGTGPIEAFF. This chain links TRBV15 with TRBJ1-1; 9 nucleotides align to TRBD1. Looked up from germline, CDR1 is LNHNV and CDR2 is YYDKDF (reference sequence). The CDR3 is made up of 14 amino acids. J was trimmed by 7 bases and V by 5 bases; bases with no gene match: 8.

V and J are TRBV7-3 and TRBJ2-3; TRBD2 agrees at 9 bases. The CDR3 sequence is 15 residues long. Losses at the gene ends were 4 bases for V and 4 bases for J; bases not matched to a gene: 6. Looked up from germline, CDR1 is SGHTA and CDR2 is FQGTGA. This CDR3 reads CASSSSGTGADTQYF. The CDR3 DNA reads as TGTGCCAGCAGCTCTAGCGGGACTGGGGCAGATACGCAGTATTTT.

The CDR3 coding sequence is TGTGCCAGCAGCTGGACGGAATCCAATGAGCAGTTCTTC. This encodes CASSWTESNEQFF. The J gene is TRBJ2-1, the V gene TRBV6-1; D gene uncertain. This CDR3 region has 13 residues. The germline V gene encodes CDR1 MNHNS and CDR2 SASEGT. The V and J ends lost 6 bases and 6 bases respectively, with 12 bases between them.

This chain uses TRBV7-9 with TRBJ2-7; 7 bases line up with TRBD1. J lost 2 bases, V lost 6 bases, and 7 bases had no gene match. The CDR3 is 14 amino acids. The germline V gene encodes CDR1 SEHNR and CDR2 FQNEAQ (reference sequence). The CDR3 reads CASRARDSTYEQYF. The DNA for the CDR3 is TGTGCCAGCAGAGCCCGGGACAGCACCTACGAGCAGTACTTC.

This sequence joins TRBV2 and TRBJ2-2; 10 bases align to TRBD2. With 6 bases clipped from V and 7 bases from J, the junction kept 8 bases outside the gene matches. Germline V CDR1 and CDR2: SNHLY, FYNNEI. The CDR3 length is 15 residues. In DNA form, the CDR3 reads TGTGCCAGCAGCCGAGCGGGAGGGATGAACGGGGAGCTGTTTTTT. Translated: CASSRAGGMNGELFF.

Of note for this clone: Additional DNA sequences in this sample encode the identical CDR3. The V gene is TRBV27, the J gene TRBJ1-1; the D gene is possibly TRBD1 (5 bases). This CDR3 contains 14 residues. Germline CDR1 reads MNHEY; CDR2 reads SMNVEV (reference sequence). Trimming stripped 3 bases from V and 1 base from J, with 9 bases between. In DNA, the CDR3 is TGTGCCAGCAGTTTGGGGCAAACGAACACTGAAGCTTTCTTT. Translated, it gives CASSLGQTNTEAFF.

The chain recombines TRBV28 with TRBJ2-2, with 10 positions matching TRBD1. Germline trimming cut 6 bases from V and 7 bases from J; bases unmatched to any gene: 11. Looked up from germline, CDR1 is MDHEN and CDR2 is SYDVKM. CDR3 length: 16 residues. The CDR3 region is CASRPLQTGGNGELFF. The CDR3 DNA reads as TGTGCCAGCAGGCCACTTCAGACAGGGGGCAACGGGGAGCTGTTTTTT.